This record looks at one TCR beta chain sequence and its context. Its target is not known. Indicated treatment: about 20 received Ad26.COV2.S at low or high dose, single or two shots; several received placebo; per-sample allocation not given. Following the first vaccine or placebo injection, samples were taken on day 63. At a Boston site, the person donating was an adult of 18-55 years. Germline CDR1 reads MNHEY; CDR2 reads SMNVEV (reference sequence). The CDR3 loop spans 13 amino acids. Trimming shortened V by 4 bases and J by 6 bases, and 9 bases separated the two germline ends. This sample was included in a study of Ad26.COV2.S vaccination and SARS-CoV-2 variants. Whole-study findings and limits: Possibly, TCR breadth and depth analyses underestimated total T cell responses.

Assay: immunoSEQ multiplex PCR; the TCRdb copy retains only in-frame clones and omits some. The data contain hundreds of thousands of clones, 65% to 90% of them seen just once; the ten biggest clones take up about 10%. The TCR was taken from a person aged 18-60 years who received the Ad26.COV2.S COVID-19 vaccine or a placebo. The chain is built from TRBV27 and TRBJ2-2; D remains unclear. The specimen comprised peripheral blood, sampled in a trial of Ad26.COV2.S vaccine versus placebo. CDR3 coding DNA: TGTGCCAGCAGTTATCGTACGGCCGGGGAGCTGTTTTTT. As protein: CASSYRTAGELFF.